Presented here are 7 T cell receptor beta chains from one specimen sequenced in a study of tumor-infiltrating lymphocytes in primary liver carcinoma. Out of unsorted whole blood came the blood RNA, and germline DNA was extracted as well. TCR beta cDNA was made from approximately 540 ng total RNA with a constant-region primer. Libraries covering TCR beta were generated through three nested multiplex PCR rounds (using a slightly modified ARM-PCR). The first two PCR rounds used TRBV1-TRBV30 forward primers with a C-beta reverse primer, around 10 cycles each. TCRdb re-analysed the multiplex PCR reads in MiXCR, keeping a single row per CDR3 protein. The table includes approximately 330,000 distinct CDR3 sequences, about 61% detected once. The source material was peripheral blood. The source is a man aged 40-49 years with primary liver carcinoma and hepatitis B virus infection.

This clonotype appeared once. The junction differs from germline at one of its ends, possibly a read error. CDR3: CGSSRPTPEAFF. In DNA form, the CDR3 reads TGTGGCAGCAGCCGTCCTACGCCCGAAGCTTTCTTC. This chain links TRBV11-3 with TRBJ1-1; no definite D call. Germline values: CDR1 SGHNT, CDR2 YENEEA. The CDR3 runs 12 residues.

Comment on this clonotype: As the CDR3 is not closed by the conserved phenylalanine or tryptophan, this likely results from a read error. The chain couples TRBV11-2 to TRBJ2-5; 9 nucleotides agree with TRBD2. Trimming cost V 1 base and J 7 bases; bases outside gene matches: 7. Germline V CDR1 and CDR2: SGHAT, FQNNGV. The CDR3 length is 15 residues. Written as DNA, the CDR3 is TGTGCCAGCAGCTTAGTCCTAGCGGGATGGGGGACCCAGTACTCC. Translating gives CASSLVLAGWGTQYS.

The chain employs TRBV5-1 and TRBJ2-2; 9 positions agree with TRBD1. In germline, CDR1 is SGHRS, CDR2 YFSETQ. This CDR3 region has 16 residues. The V gene end was trimmed by 4 bases and the J gene end by 5 bases; junction bases not matched to a gene: 9. The CDR3: CASSPGQGLRTGELFF. Here the CDR3 DNA reads TGCGCCAGCAGCCCGGGACAGGGATTGCGGACCGGGGAGCTGTTTTTT. Complete variable domain (other parts from reference TRBV5-1 and TRBJ2-2): KAGVTQTPRYLIKTRGQQVTLSCSPISGHRSVSWYQQTPGQGLQFLFEYFSETQRNKGNFPGRFSGRQFSNSRSEMNVSTLELGDSALYLCASSPGQGLRTGELFFGEGSRLTVL.

This sequence joins TRBV6-5 and TRBJ2-7; TRBD1 agrees at 8 bases. V was pared by 0 bases and J by 1 base, with 11 bases of the junction left unmatched. Germline V CDR1 and CDR2: MNHEY, SVGAGI. The length of the CDR3 is 18 residues. The DNA for the CDR3 is TGTGCCAGCAGTTACTCTGGGTCAGGGGGCGCGGAATCCTACGAGCAGTACTTC. Amino acid sequence: CASSYSGSGGAESYEQYF.

Here the CDR3 reads CASSLGRHFYEQYF. The CDR3 DNA follows: TGTGCCAGCAGCTTAGGGAGACACTTCTACGAGCAGTACTTC. The chain is built from TRBV13 and TRBJ2-7; D not resolved. Trimming pared 0 bases from V and 3 bases from J, leaving 9 bases between. CDR1 PRHDT and CDR2 FYEKMQ come from the germline V gene (reference sequence). This CDR3 comprises 14 residues.

This clonotype was recorded once. A much bigger clone sits one base away, suggesting this may be a read error. V usage is TRBV11-2 and J usage is TRBJ2-2, with 7 bases lining up with TRBD2. CDR1 is SGHAT, CDR2 FQNNGV, per germline. The CDR3 loop spans 16 amino acids. CDR3 in amino acids: CASSKELARVSGELFF. The CDR3 DNA reads as TGCGCCAGCAGCAAAGAACTAGCGAGAGTTTCCGGGGAGCTGTTTTTT.

As regards this clonotype: The junction shows a germline mismatch at one end, possibly a read error. The chain has TRBV11-2 and TRBJ2-3; no firm D call. Per germline, CDR1 SGHAT and CDR2 FQNNGV. This CDR3 region has 17 residues. The CDR3 reads CASSPARNPRGTYTQYF. CDR3 coding DNA: TGTGCCAGCAGCCCCGCTAGAAATCCCCGAGGCACATATACTCAGTATTTT.